These 6 T cell receptor beta chains originate from one sample sequenced in a study of CD8 T cells in Susac syndrome. Reverse transcription of roughly 0.5 to 1 ug RNA was carried out with random hexamers. One entry per CDR3 protein results from TCRdb running MiXCR on the immunoSEQ multiplex PCR reads. The table lists about 200,000 distinct CDR3 sequences, roughly 95% of them singletons. The sequenced sample was CD4+ T cells from PBMCs. These receptors were taken from a human donor in good health.

V usage is TRBV6-2 or TRBV6-3 and J usage is TRBJ1-5; unclear D gene. Germline CDR1 reads MNHEY; CDR2 reads SVGEGT. The CDR3 runs to 14 residues. Deletions cut 2 bases from V and 4 bases from J, with 9 bases between. The CDR3 protein is CASSYPAPNQPQHF. The CDR3 DNA reads TGTGCCAGCAGTTACCCGGCCCCTAATCAGCCCCAGCATTTT.

The count of this clonotype is one. The rearrangement uses TRBV27 and TRBJ1-5, with no clear D. The CDR3 consists of 12 residues. V gave up 8 bases and J gave up 2 bases, with 7 bases separating them. Germline V gene data show CDR1 as MNHEY and CDR2 as SMNVEV (reference sequence). The CDR3 here is CASGPGNQPQHF. DNA for the CDR3: TGTGCCAGCGGTCCGGGCAATCAGCCCCAGCATTTT.

The gene calls are TRBV25-1 and TRBJ1-2, with a weak D call TRBD1 (5 bases). The ends were cut back, 5 bases at V and 8 bases at J, with 15 bases in the middle. The CDR3 loop spans 13 amino acids. The germline V gene has CDR1 MGHDK and CDR2 SYGVNS. The CDR3 coding sequence is TGTGCCAGCAGTCCACGAGGGGAGGGGGGCTACACCTTC. This codes for CASSPRGEGGYTF.

This chain links TRBV7-3 with TRBJ2-1; D call uncertain. The CDR3 spans 14 residues. Germline CDR1 and CDR2: SGHTA and FQGTGA. Trimming shortened V by 2 bases and J by 7 bases, and 12 bases separated the two germline ends. As DNA, the CDR3 is TGTGCCAGCAGCTTATTGGCTGGGCGGAATGAGCAGTTCTTC. Its translation: CASSLLAGRNEQFF. Looking up the rest from reference TRBV7-3 and TRBJ2-1 gives the full variable domain: GAGVSQTPSNKVTEKGKYVELRCDPISGHTALYWYRQSLGQGPEFLIYFQGTGAADDSGLPNDRFFAVRPEGSVSTLKIQRTERGDSAVYLCASSLLAGRNEQFFGPGTRLTVL.

V gene TRBV20-1 combines with J gene TRBJ2-3; 13 bases agree with TRBD2. Germline CDR1 is DFQATT and CDR2 is SNEGSKA (reference sequence). The CDR3 contains 15 residues. V gave up 6 bases and J gave up 6 bases; unmatched junction bases: 9. CDR3 amino acids: CSAYGLAGEEDTQYF. The CDR3 DNA reads as TGCAGTGCCTATGGACTAGCGGGGGAGGAGGATACGCAGTATTTT.

The chain uses TRBV20-1 and TRBJ2-7; D gene ambiguous. V dropped 4 bases and J dropped 0 bases, with 13 bases sitting between them. Germline V gene data show CDR1 as DFQATT and CDR2 as SNEGSKA (reference sequence). CDR3 size: 14 residues. CDR3 sequence: CSATGHLTSYEQYV. In DNA form, the CDR3 reads TGCAGTGCTACTGGCCATCTAACCTCCTACGAGCAGTACGTC.